The 25 T cell receptor beta chains below all came from one sample that was sequenced in a study of Graves' ophthalmopathy and Graves' hyperthyroidism. Using RNA transcripts, the TCR beta CDR3 regions were amplified. HTBI primers served in a first-round RT-PCR, which a second-round multiplex PCR followed. TCRdb reanalysed the multiplex PCR reads using MiXCR and keeps one entry per CDR3 protein. The sample gives around 660,000 distinct CDR3 sequences, 35% to 50% of which show up once; roughly 3.5% is in the top ten. What was sequenced was peripheral blood. The receptor source for this set is an adult man with Graves' ophthalmopathy.

This clonotype was found many times. The CDR3 region is CASSAGDRGRAETQYF. CDR3 in DNA: TGTGCCAGCAGTGCTGGGGACAGGGGGCGCGCGGAGACCCAGTACTTC. The chain carries TRBV9 and TRBJ2-5, with 12 bases lining up with TRBD1. CDR3 length: 16 amino acids. Germline trimming cut 5 bases from V and 5 bases from J; bases unmatched to any gene: 10. The germline V gene has CDR1 SGDLS and CDR2 YYNGEE.

This clonotype was recorded at least ten times. The chain recombines TRBV19 with TRBJ2-5; no reliable D call. Germline values: CDR1 LNHDA, CDR2 SQIVND (reference sequence). Between the trimmed V and J ends, which lost 6 bases and 1 base, there was a span of 12 bases. CDR3 size: 14 residues. CDR3 DNA sequence: TGTGCCAGTAGCTCCCAGGATTTCCAAGAGACCCAGTACTTC. Translation: CASSSQDFQETQYF.

This clonotype was seen once. The chain links TRBV25-1 to TRBJ1-5; TRBD1 agrees at 8 bases. Germline values: CDR1 MGHDK, CDR2 SYGVNS. The CDR3 runs to 12 residues. J was trimmed by 11 bases and V by 8 bases; bases with no gene match: 8. CDR3 region: CASRRGPETQHF. DNA of the CDR3: TGTGCCAGCCGCAGGGGGCCAGAGACCCAGCATTTT.

V usage is TRBV10-3 and J usage is TRBJ1-2; D is perhaps TRBD1 (6 bases). CDR3 length: 16 residues. The ends were cut back, 5 bases at V and 8 bases at J, with 24 bases in the middle. Germline V gene sequence: CDR1 ENHRY, CDR2 SYGVKD. CDR3 amino acids: CAISHEYPNRVEGYTF. The CDR3 bases are TGTGCCATCAGTCACGAGTATCCGAACAGGGTAGAGGGCTACACCTTC.

This clonotype was found a few times. The chain uses TRBV9 and TRBJ1-2; 7 bases fit TRBD1. This CDR3 region has 17 residues. The germline V gene encodes CDR1 SGDLS and CDR2 YYNGEE. V lost 4 bases to trimming and J lost 4 bases; unmatched junction nucleotides: 16. The CDR3 protein is CASSTPIGQDVSYGYTF. The CDR3 bases are TGTGCCAGCAGCACTCCCATCGGACAGGACGTTAGCTATGGCTACACCTTC.

A remark on this clonotype: The germline gene is not matched at one end of the junction; a read error may be the cause. The chain recombines TRBV7-8 with TRBJ2-5; D is perhaps TRBD1 or TRBD2 (6 bases each). Germline-derived CDR1 and CDR2 are SGHVS and FQNEAQ. This CDR3 spans 16 amino acids. This CDR3 is CASSYNRGQYQETQYF. The CDR3 bases are TGCGCCAGCAGCTATAACCGGGGGCAATATCAAGAGACCCAGTACTTC.

This clonotype was detected many times. CDR3 nucleotides: TGTGCCAGCAGCGGAAACGGGATCTCCTACGAGCAGTACTTC. Protein sequence: CASSGNGISYEQYF. V is TRBV7-8 and J is TRBJ2-7, with TRBD2 as a possible D gene (5 bases). CDR3 length: 14 residues. Germline V CDR1 and CDR2: SGHVS, FQNEAQ. With 5 bases removed from V and 0 bases from J, the gap between germline ends came to 11 bases.

This chain links TRBV20-1 with TRBJ1-3; D is ambiguous. The CDR3 extends over 13 amino acids. Germline values: CDR1 DFQATT, CDR2 SNEGSKA (reference sequence). With 6 bases removed from V and 8 bases from J, the gap between germline ends came to 17 bases. Written as DNA, the CDR3 is TGCAGTGCCCACGCGTATGGTGGCTACACCATATATTTT. The encoded protein is CSAHAYGGYTIYF.

The gene calls are TRBV12-3 or TRBV12-4 and TRBJ2-1; perhaps TRBD2 as D (7 bases). Trimming pared 5 bases from V and 6 bases from J, leaving 17 bases between. This CDR3 comprises 15 residues. This chain's CDR3 is CASSLLGGAPNEQFF. Written as DNA, the CDR3 is TGTGCCAGCAGTCTGTTGGGGGGGGCCCCCAATGAGCAGTTCTTC.

The table lists this clonotype with many counts. The gene calls are TRBV25-1 and TRBJ2-5; perhaps TRBD1 as D (5 bases). The CDR3 loop spans 12 amino acids. Per the germline V gene, CDR1 is MGHDK and CDR2 is SYGVNS. Trimming shortened V by 5 bases and J by 3 bases, and 7 bases separated the two germline ends. This CDR3 is CASSSGKETQYF. CDR3 bases: TGTGCCAGCAGTTCAGGGAAAGAGACCCAGTACTTC.

The sample holds many counts of this clonotype. The chain joins TRBV15 to TRBJ2-2, with D possibly TRBD1 on 5 matching bases. Germline CDR1 LNHNV, CDR2 YYDKDF (reference sequence). With 0 bases removed from V and 0 bases from J, the gap between germline ends came to 11 bases. This CDR3 is built from 17 residues. CDR3 sequence reads: CATSRDFDSANTGELFF. The CDR3 bases are TGTGCCACCAGCAGAGATTTCGACAGTGCGAACACCGGGGAGCTGTTTTTT.

The sample holds a few counts of this clonotype. CDR3 amino acids: CASSQMGGEKLFF. The CDR3 DNA follows: TGTGCCAGCAGCCAGATGGGTGGGGAAAAACTGTTTTTT. V and J are TRBV5-4 and TRBJ1-4, with D unresolved. Germline V lookup: CDR1 SGHNT, CDR2 YYREEE (reference sequence). Trimming shortened V by 4 bases and J by 8 bases, and 12 bases separated the two germline ends. The CDR3 sequence is 13 residues long.

The chain recombines TRBV7-3 with TRBJ2-7; TRBD2 aligns across 10 bases. J was trimmed by 6 bases and V by 5 bases; bases with no gene match: 10. Germline assignment: CDR1 SGHTA and CDR2 FQGTGA. This CDR3 contains 15 residues. CDR3 coding DNA: TGTGCCAGCAGCCATAGAACTAGCGGGGCGGCCGAGCAGTACTTC. Its protein product is CASSHRTSGAAEQYF.

This clonotype occurred a few times. The rearrangement uses TRBV20-1 and TRBJ1-3; maybe TRBD1 (6 bases). Germline-derived CDR1 and CDR2 are DFQATT and SNEGSKA (reference sequence). This CDR3 is built from 15 residues. The CDR3 nucleotides are TGCATCTCGGGGGCGGGGGCCCACTCTGGAAACACCATATATTTT. Residues: CISGAGAHSGNTIYF.

With respect to this clonotype: Just one base apart from a much larger clone, this may be a read error. The chain carries TRBV9 and TRBJ1-2; a weak D match, TRBD1 (5 bases). V dropped 10 bases and J dropped 4 bases, with 11 bases sitting between them. This CDR3 region has 11 residues. In germline, CDR1 is SGDLS, CDR2 YYNGEE. CDR3 nucleotide sequence: TGTGCCGGCCTAGGGGCCTATGGCTACACCTTC. It is translated as CAGLGAYGYTF.

The V call is TRBV11-1, the J call TRBJ2-7; TRBD2 aligns across 8 bases. CDR1 and CDR2 (germline): SGHAT, FQDESV (reference sequence). The V segment lost 5 bases and the J segment 0 bases; nucleotides outside the gene matches: 9. The CDR3 contains 16 residues. CDR3 amino acids: CASSTQLAESSYEQYF. The DNA for the CDR3 is TGTGCCAGCAGCACCCAACTAGCGGAGAGCTCCTACGAGCAGTACTTC. Looking up the rest from reference TRBV11-1 and TRBJ2-7 gives the full variable domain: EAEVAQSPRYKITEKSQAVAFWCDPISGHATLYWYRQILGQGPELLVQFQDESVVDDSQLPKDRFSAERLKGVDSTLKIQPAELGDSAMYLCASSTQLAESSYEQYFGPGTRLTVT.

The chain links TRBV29-1 to TRBJ1-3; 7 nucleotides agree with TRBD1. Germline trimming cut 7 bases from V and 0 bases from J; bases unmatched to any gene: 3. This CDR3 contains 13 residues. From germline, CDR1 is SQVTM and CDR2 ANQGSEA. The CDR3 region has the DNA TGCAGCGATACAGGGGCCTCTGGAAACACCATATATTTT. Encoded protein: CSDTGASGNTIYF.

The table lists this clonotype with a count of one. The junction and the germline gene differ at one end; a read error may be behind it. The gene calls are TRBV12-3 or TRBV12-4 and TRBJ1-4; D is perhaps TRBD1 (6 bases). This CDR3 comprises 14 residues. The CDR3 DNA is TGTGCCAGCAGCGTAGGACAGACTACTGGAAAATTGTTTTTT. Its translation: CASSVGQTTGKLFF.

This clonotype was observed at least ten times. This chain links TRBV7-9 with TRBJ2-5; no clear D gene. The CDR3 spans 9 residues. The germline V gene encodes CDR1 SEHNR and CDR2 FQNEAQ (reference sequence). Deletions cut 5 bases from V and 12 bases from J, with 7 bases between. The CDR3 DNA follows: TGTGCCAGCAGCCCCGATAAGTACTTC. It specifies CASSPDKYF.

This clonotype was counted many times. The rearrangement links TRBV19 to TRBJ1-1; D remains unclear. The V end lost 3 bases, the J end lost 10 bases, and 21 bases lay between the germline ends. The CDR3 has 15 amino acids. Germline CDR1 reads LNHDA; CDR2 reads SQIVND (reference sequence). The CDR3 DNA sequence: TGTGCCAGTAGTATCGCTTCCCCGCGGGAGGAAGGAGCTTTCTTT. This sequence encodes CASSIASPREEGAFF. Full variable domain (missing parts from reference TRBV19 and TRBJ1-1): DGGITQSPKYLFRKEGQNVTLSCEQNLNHDAMYWYRQDPGQGLRLIYYSQIVNDFQKGDIAEGYSVSREKKESFPLTVTSAQKNPTAFYLCASSIASPREEGAFFGQGTRLTVV.

This chain links TRBV25-1 with TRBJ1-2; D gene ambiguous. CDR1 is MGHDK, CDR2 SYGVNS, per germline. The CDR3 totals 13 residues. The V end lost 8 bases, the J end lost 7 bases, and 17 bases lay between the germline ends. The DNA of the CDR3 is TGTGCCAGCGTTGAAGGGCGGGGTTCTGGCTACACCTTC. Translated: CASVEGRGSGYTF.

The rearrangement uses TRBV10-3 and TRBJ1-5; the D gene is possibly TRBD1 (6 bases). There are 14 residues in the CDR3. V was cut by 10 bases and J by 3 bases, with 16 bases left in between. The germline CDR1 and CDR2 sequences are ENHRY and SYGVKD. The CDR3 region is CASTDDRINQPQHF. The CDR3 DNA reads TGTGCCAGCACCGACGACAGGATCAATCAGCCCCAGCATTTT.

This clonotype appeared a few times. This chain links TRBV12-5 with TRBJ2-2, with TRBD1 matching over 9 bases. V was clipped by 6 bases and J by 4 bases; unmatched bases: 12. Germline-derived CDR1 and CDR2 are LGHNT and FRNRAP. The CDR3 has 17 amino acids. Here the CDR3 DNA reads TGTGCTAGTGGAACCGGATCGGGACAGGGTTCCACCGGGGAGCTGTTTTTT. As protein: CASGTGSGQGSTGELFF. Using reference TRBV12-5 and TRBJ2-2 for the parts outside the CDR3, the full variable domain is DARVTQTPRHKVTEMGQEVTMRCQPILGHNTVFWYRQTMMQGLELLAYFRNRAPLDDSGMPKDRFSAEMPDATLATLKIQPSEPRDSAVYFCASGTGSGQGSTGELFFGEGSRLTVL.

V usage is TRBV9 and J usage is TRBJ2-5; D uncertain. Deletions cut 0 bases from V and 5 bases from J, with 17 bases between. Germline CDR1 is SGDLS and CDR2 is YYNGEE. The CDR3 extends over 16 amino acids. CDR3 bases: TGTGCCAGCAGCGTAGGTGCCGGCGAGAGTGTGGAGACCCAGTACTTC. Translating gives CASSVGAGESVETQYF.

At least ten counts were recorded for this clonotype. The chain couples TRBV5-6 to TRBJ1-5; D gene uncertain. Looked up from germline, CDR1 is SGHDT and CDR2 is YYEEEE. The CDR3 is made up of 12 amino acids. V lost 8 bases to trimming and J lost 0 bases, with 6 bases between them. The DNA of the CDR3 is TGTGCCAGTGGGAGTAGCAATCAGCCCCAGCATTTT. Its protein product is CASGSSNQPQHF.